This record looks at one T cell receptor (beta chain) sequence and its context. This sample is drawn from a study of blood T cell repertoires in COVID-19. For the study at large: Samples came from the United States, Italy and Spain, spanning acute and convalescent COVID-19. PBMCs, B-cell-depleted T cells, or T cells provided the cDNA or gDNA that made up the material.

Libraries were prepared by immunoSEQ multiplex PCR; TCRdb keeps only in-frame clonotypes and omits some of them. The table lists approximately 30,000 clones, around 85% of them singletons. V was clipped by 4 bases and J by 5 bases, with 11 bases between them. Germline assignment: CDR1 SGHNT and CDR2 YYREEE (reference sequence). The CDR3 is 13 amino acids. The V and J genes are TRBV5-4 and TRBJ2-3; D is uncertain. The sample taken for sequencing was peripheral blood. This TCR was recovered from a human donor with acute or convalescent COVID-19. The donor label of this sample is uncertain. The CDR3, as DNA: TGTGCCAGCAGCCCACGACCGGGAGATACGCAGTATTTT. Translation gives CASSPRPGDTQYF. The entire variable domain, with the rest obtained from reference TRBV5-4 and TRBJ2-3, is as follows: ETGVTQSPTHLIKTRGQQVTLRCSSQSGHNTVSWYQQALGQGPQFIFQYYREEENGRGNFPPRFSGLQFPNYSSELNVNALELDDSALYLCASSPRPGDTQYFGPGTRLTVL.